The T cell receptor (beta chain) under discussion was sequenced for a study of technical replicates of blood from four donors. The repertoire was sequenced with immunoSEQ multiplex PCR; TCRdb's copy has only in-frame clones and lacks some. Of about 80,000 clones listed, just under 95% were seen once; the top ten hold roughly 0.36%. The sequenced sample was T cells isolated from PBMCs. This clonotype was sampled from a human donor in good health.

The CDR3 DNA reads as TGTGCCAGCAGTAGACAGGGTGACACAGATACGCAGTATTTT. Translation: CASSRQGDTDTQYF. The chain has TRBV2 and TRBJ2-3, with 7 positions matching TRBD1. Germline CDR1 and CDR2: SNHLY and FYNNEI. The CDR3 consists of 14 residues. V shed 5 bases, J shed 2 bases, and the junction held 4 bases outside the gene matches.